These 10 T cell receptor beta chains were sequenced from one sample in a study of blood T cells in healthy people across ages. Sample-barcoded 5' priming and a J-beta primer mix drove a second PCR of roughly 7 to 11 cycles. MiXCR was run by TCRdb on the 5' RACE reads, yielding one entry per CDR3 protein. The sample has almost 1 million distinct CDR3 sequences, about 51% seen once. The sample comprised blood. Receptors were obtained from a woman aged 55-69 years in good health.

The genes are TRBV20-1 and TRBJ2-1, with 8 bases identical to TRBD2. J lost 4 bases, V lost 2 bases, and 4 bases had no gene match. From germline, CDR1 is DFQATT and CDR2 SNEGSKA (reference sequence). There are 14 residues in the CDR3. CDR3 DNA sequence: TGCAGTGCTAGATCCGGGACTAGGTACAATGAGCAGTTCTTC. Its protein is CSARSGTRYNEQFF.

The V and J genes are TRBV30 and TRBJ1-2; no definite D call. Germline CDR1 GTSNPN, CDR2 SVGIG (reference sequence). This CDR3 region has 15 residues. Deletions cut 5 bases from V and 4 bases from J, with 20 bases between. CDR3 protein: CAWEDGLDALYGYTF. The CDR3 region has the DNA TGTGCCTGGGAGGACGGCCTCGATGCCCTCTATGGCTACACCTTC.

This clonotype has a handful of counts. This chain links TRBV24-1 with TRBJ2-5, with a tentative D call TRBD1 (6 bases). This CDR3 spans 14 amino acids. Germline V gene data show CDR1 as KGHDR and CDR2 as SFDVKD. Deletions cut 1 base from V and 2 bases from J, with 7 bases between. The DNA for the CDR3 is TGTGCCACCAGTGATTTTACAGGGCAAGAGACCCAGTACTTC. This sequence encodes CATSDFTGQETQYF.

The chain joins TRBV12-3 or TRBV12-4 to TRBJ2-7, with unresolved D. The CDR3 consists of 14 residues. V shed 5 bases and J shed 0 bases, with 11 bases lying between them. DNA of the CDR3: TGTGCCAGCAGTCGCAGCAAGGACTCCTACGAGCAGTACTTC. It codes for CASSRSKDSYEQYF.

This clonotype was recorded a few times. The chain combines TRBV4-1 with TRBJ2-7, with D unclear. V was clipped by 6 bases and J by 0 bases, with 9 bases between them. The CDR3 is 13 residues long. The germline V gene has CDR1 MGHRA and CDR2 YSYEKL. The CDR3 loop reads CASRRVGSYEQYF. Written as DNA, the CDR3 is TGCGCCAGCAGACGAGTAGGCTCCTACGAGCAGTACTTC.

V and J are TRBV10-2 and TRBJ1-1, with 10 nucleotides matching TRBD1. The V gene end was trimmed by 4 bases and the J gene end by 2 bases; junction bases not matched to a gene: 4. From germline, CDR1 is WSHSY and CDR2 SAAADI. The CDR3 totals 15 residues. CDR3 sequence reads: CASSGRQGANTEAFF. CDR3 nucleotides: TGCGCCAGCAGTGGCAGACAGGGGGCAAACACTGAAGCTTTCTTT.

The chain uses TRBV7-9 and TRBJ2-4; 7 bases match TRBD1. The J call may be in error: the DNA end matches TRBJ2-5 better. The CDR3 has 13 amino acids. Looked up from germline, CDR1 is SEHNR and CDR2 is FQNEAQ (reference sequence). The CDR3 here is CASSLSPGGTQYF. CDR3 nucleotides: TGTGCCAGCAGCTTATCCCCAGGGGGGACCCAGTACTTC.

This sequence joins TRBV5-1 and TRBJ2-7, with D hard to call. The V end lost 0 bases, the J end lost 5 bases, and 12 bases lay between the germline ends. The CDR3 runs to 14 residues. Germline V gene sequence: CDR1 SGHRS, CDR2 YFSETQ. CDR3 nucleotide sequence: TGCGCCAGCAGCTTGGGGGCCAAAGGAGACGAGCAGTACTTC. The encoded protein is CASSLGAKGDEQYF.

This chain links TRBV4-1 with TRBJ2-1, with D perhaps given as TRBD1 or TRBD2 (7 bases each). Trimming took 6 bases from V and 4 from J, leaving 13 bases between them. The length of the CDR3 is 14 residues. The germline V gene encodes CDR1 MGHRA and CDR2 YSYEKL. For the CDR3, the DNA is TGCGCCAGCAGTCAGGGGGGAGGGTACAATGAGCAGTTCTTC. The encoded protein is CASSQGGGYNEQFF.

The rearrangement links TRBV12-3 or TRBV12-4 to TRBJ2-5; D gene ambiguous. V shed 8 bases and J shed 4 bases, with 14 bases lying between them. This CDR3 is 13 amino acids long. CDR3 nucleotides: TGTGCCAGCCGATCCGAAGCGCTAGAGACCCAGTACTTC. This encodes CASRSEALETQYF.